Detailed here is one TCR beta chain. What it binds is unknown. This record comes from a study of T cell responses to AZD1222 COVID-19 vaccine. Study findings and constraints: Samples come after the peak T cell response, not at day 14.

Germline values: CDR1 SEHNR, CDR2 FQNEAQ (reference sequence). The CDR3 runs to 15 residues. V shed 4 bases and J 5 bases; nucleotides not matched to a gene: 8. Method: immunoSEQ multiplex PCR; TCRdb's copy keeps in-frame clones and lacks some. The sample has 25,000 to 30,000 clones; over 90% are singletons. This chain connects TRBV7-9 to TRBJ2-3, with 8 nucleotides matching TRBD2. The sequencing here drew on peripheral blood, taken on day 0 of AZD1222 vaccination. This clonotype originated in an adult in good health. CDR3 region: CASSSQSGGGDTQYF. The CDR3 DNA reads as TGTGCCAGCAGCTCCCAAAGCGGGGGTGGAGATACGCAGTATTTT.